This note documents a single TCR beta chain sequence. Its specificity is unknown. Both 60 Vbeta primers and 13 Jbeta primers went into the PCR. This table comes from immunoSEQ multiplex PCR, and its TCRdb copy is limited to in-frame clones, with some not included. The repertoire holds under 150,000 clones, with just under 85% as singletons. Trimming left V 1 base short and J 6 bases short, with 12 bases between. The CDR3 totals 15 residues. Germline V gene sequence: CDR1 MNHNS, CDR2 SASEGT. The record originates from a study of cytomegalovirus exposure and HLA in healthy donors. Overall study findings and caveats: With high specificity and sensitivity, the classifier reportedly diagnosed cytomegalovirus status. Some public TCRs appeared in many individuals, while most sequences were rare. No immune exposure information besides CMV serostatus was available.

V and J are TRBV6-1 and TRBJ1-4; maybe TRBD1 (5 bases). Sequencing was carried out using PBMCs. This sequence was found in a boy aged 2 to 10 in good health and CMV-seronegative. CDR3 sequence: CASSEDSGSHEKLFF. The CDR3 DNA reads TGTGCCAGCAGTGAAGATTCAGGGTCTCATGAAAAACTGTTTTTT.